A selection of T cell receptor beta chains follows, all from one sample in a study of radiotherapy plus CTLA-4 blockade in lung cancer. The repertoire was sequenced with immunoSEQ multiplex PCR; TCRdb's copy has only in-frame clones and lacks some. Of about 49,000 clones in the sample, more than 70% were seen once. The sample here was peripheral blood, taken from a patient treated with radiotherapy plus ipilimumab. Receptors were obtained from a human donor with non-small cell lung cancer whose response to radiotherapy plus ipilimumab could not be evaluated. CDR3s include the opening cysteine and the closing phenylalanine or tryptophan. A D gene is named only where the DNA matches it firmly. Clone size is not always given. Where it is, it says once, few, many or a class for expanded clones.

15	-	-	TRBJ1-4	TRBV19	CATRTDHATNEKLFF	TGTGCCACCAGGACAGACCACGCAACTAATGAAAAACTGTTTTTT
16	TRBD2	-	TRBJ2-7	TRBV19	CASSRIAGKSSYEQYF	TGTGCCAGTAGTAGGATAGCGGGTAAGAGCTCCTACGAGCAGTACTTC
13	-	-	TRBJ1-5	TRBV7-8	CASSSDEGMPQHF	TGTGCCAGCAGCTCAGATGAGGGAATGCCCCAGCATTTT
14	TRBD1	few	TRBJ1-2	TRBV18	CASSPGTDLYGYTF	TGTGCCAGCTCACCCGGGACAGACTTATATGGCTACACCTTC
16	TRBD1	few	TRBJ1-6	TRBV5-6	CASSSSGQGIRSPLHF	TGTGCCAGCAGCTCTTCAGGACAGGGGATAAGGTCACCCCTCCACTTT
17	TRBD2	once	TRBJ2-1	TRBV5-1	CASSYLAGGVVVNEQFF	TGCGCCAGCAGCTACCTAGCGGGGGGGGTTGTAGTCAATGAGCAGTTCTTC
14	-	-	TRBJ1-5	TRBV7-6	CASSQGLPNQPQHF	TGTGCCAGCAGCCAGGGACTCCCCAATCAGCCCCAGCATTTT
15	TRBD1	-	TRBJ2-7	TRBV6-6	CASSKPGQGAHEQYF	TGTGCCAGCAGCAAACCGGGACAGGGGGCCCACGAGCAGTACTTC
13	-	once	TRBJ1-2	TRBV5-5	CASSLEGNSGYTF	TGTGCCAGCAGCTTGGAGGGGAATAGTGGCTACACCTTC
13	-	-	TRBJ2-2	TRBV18	CASSPPNTGELFF	TGTGCCAGCTCACCCCCTAACACCGGGGAGCTGTTTTTT
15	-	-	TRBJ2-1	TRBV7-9	CASSLALGALNEQFF	TGTGCCAGCAGCTTAGCGCTGGGGGCGCTTAATGAGCAGTTCTTC
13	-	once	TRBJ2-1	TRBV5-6	CASQGRGGNEQFF	TGTGCCAGCCAGGGGAGGGGAGGGAATGAGCAGTTCTTC
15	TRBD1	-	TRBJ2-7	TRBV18	CASDTGQPLSYEQYF	TGTGCCAGCGATACGGGACAGCCCCTCTCCTACGAGCAGTACTTC
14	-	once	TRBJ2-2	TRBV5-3	CARSYRVGTGELFF	TGTGCCAGAAGCTACAGGGTTGGCACCGGGGAGCTGTTTTTT
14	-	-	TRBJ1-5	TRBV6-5	CASSPSQGNQPQHF	TGTGCCAGCAGCCCCTCCCAGGGCAATCAGCCCCAGCATTTT
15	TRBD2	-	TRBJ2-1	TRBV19	CATTKGGRAYNEQFF	TGTGCCACTACAAAAGGCGGGAGAGCCTACAATGAGCAGTTCTTC
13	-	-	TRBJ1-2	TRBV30	CAWSVWAVDGYTF	TGTGCCTGGAGTGTATGGGCAGTCGATGGCTACACCTTC
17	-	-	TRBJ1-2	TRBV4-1	CASSQGRRAPADYGYTF	TGCGCCAGCAGCCAAGGGAGGCGGGCCCCGGCGGACTATGGCTACACCTTC
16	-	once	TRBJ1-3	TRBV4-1	CASSRAVGAEVFTIYF	TGCGCCAGCAGCCGCGCGGTAGGTGCTGAAGTTTTCACCATATATTTT
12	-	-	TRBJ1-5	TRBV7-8	CASSFGHQPQHF	TGTGCCAGCAGCTTTGGGCATCAGCCCCAGCATTTT